Listed here is a single T cell receptor beta chain. These data originate in a study of CD8 T cells in Susac syndrome. V dropped 2 bases and J dropped 6 bases, with 7 bases sitting between them. The CDR3 is made up of 12 amino acids. An input of about 0.5 to 1 ug of RNA was subjected to reverse transcription using random hexamers. TCRdb called the immunoSEQ multiplex PCR reads again in MiXCR, with one record for every CDR3 protein. The table shows 150,000 to 200,000 distinct CDR3 sequences, with 90% to 96% occurring only once. The TCR originated in a human donor with multiple sclerosis. The chain employs TRBV12-3 or TRBV12-4 and TRBJ1-2; D is undetermined. Sequenced: CD4+ T cells from PBMCs. The CDR3 region has the DNA TGTGCCAGCAGTTTACAGGCGGATGGCTACACCTTC. Amino acids: CASSLQADGYTF.